The T cell receptor (beta chain) described here comes from a study of regulatory T cells in long-lasting Graves disease. Overall study: With positive TSH receptor antibodies and over 5 years of antithyroid drugs, Graves' disease was considered persistent. The study, taken as a whole, reports: Gene preferences differed: TRBV28, TRBJ1-2, TRBJ2-5 in persistent cases. What was studied was peripheral blood only, and not thyroid tissue. Persistent Graves' disease cases displayed lower TCR diversity than newly diagnosed ones.

Germline CDR1 reads LNHDA; CDR2 reads SQIVND (reference sequence). This CDR3 region has 15 residues. With 3 bases removed from V and 1 base from J, the gap between germline ends came to 12 bases. The time point here: persistent/refractory GD, antithyroid drugs over 5 years with positive TRAb. PBMC-extracted RNA yielded the TCR library. Relying on iRepertoire HTBI primers and Arm-PCR of CDR3 regions, the team built TCR beta libraries. TCRdb re-called the multiplex PCR reads with MiXCR, one entry per CDR3 protein. The data show approximately 400,000 distinct CDR3 sequences, about 25% seen once. A few counts support this clonotype. Antigen specificity is unknown.

This clonotype was obtained from a female donor with Graves disease. The chain has TRBV19 and TRBJ1-2; TRBD1 is a possible D gene (6 bases). The source was peripheral blood mononuclear cells (PBMCs), collected when the disease was refractory, from a patient treated with antithyroid drugs. DNA of the CDR3: TGTGCCAGTAGTATTTACGGGACAAGTAACTATGGCTACACCTTC. It translates to CASSIYGTSNYGYTF.